This T cell receptor beta chain came from a study of OX40 agonist ivuxolimab in advanced cancers. Study details: All patients had ivuxolimab intravenously every 2 weeks at 0.01 to 10 mg/kg. Patients undergoing dose escalation presented with hepatocellular carcinoma, melanoma, renal cell or head and neck cancer.

Profiling relied on immunoSEQ multiplex PCR, and the TCRdb table lists in-frame clones only, not all of them. This sample has approximately 51,000 clones, with around 77% found just once. The V end was cut by 4 bases, the J end by 8 bases, with 24 bases between. The CDR3 has 16 amino acids. CDR1 is SGHRS and CDR2 is YFSETQ in the germline V gene. Autoimmune disease history or systemic immunosuppression led to patient exclusion. Note on this clone: Its antigen is unknown.

The study's findings and limits: At doses 0.1 to 3.0 mg/kg, CD4+ and CD8+ clones expanded.

The source is an adult with an advanced solid tumor such as melanoma, head and neck, liver or kidney cancer. The gene calls are TRBV5-1 and TRBJ1-2, with unresolved D. The material sequenced was CD4+ or CD8+ T cells sorted from blood, taken in a trial of the OX40 agonist ivuxolimab. The CDR3 spells CASSQKTGRSNMGYTF. The CDR3 nucleotides are TGCGCCAGCAGCCAAAAAACCGGACGGAGCAATATGGGCTACACCTTC.